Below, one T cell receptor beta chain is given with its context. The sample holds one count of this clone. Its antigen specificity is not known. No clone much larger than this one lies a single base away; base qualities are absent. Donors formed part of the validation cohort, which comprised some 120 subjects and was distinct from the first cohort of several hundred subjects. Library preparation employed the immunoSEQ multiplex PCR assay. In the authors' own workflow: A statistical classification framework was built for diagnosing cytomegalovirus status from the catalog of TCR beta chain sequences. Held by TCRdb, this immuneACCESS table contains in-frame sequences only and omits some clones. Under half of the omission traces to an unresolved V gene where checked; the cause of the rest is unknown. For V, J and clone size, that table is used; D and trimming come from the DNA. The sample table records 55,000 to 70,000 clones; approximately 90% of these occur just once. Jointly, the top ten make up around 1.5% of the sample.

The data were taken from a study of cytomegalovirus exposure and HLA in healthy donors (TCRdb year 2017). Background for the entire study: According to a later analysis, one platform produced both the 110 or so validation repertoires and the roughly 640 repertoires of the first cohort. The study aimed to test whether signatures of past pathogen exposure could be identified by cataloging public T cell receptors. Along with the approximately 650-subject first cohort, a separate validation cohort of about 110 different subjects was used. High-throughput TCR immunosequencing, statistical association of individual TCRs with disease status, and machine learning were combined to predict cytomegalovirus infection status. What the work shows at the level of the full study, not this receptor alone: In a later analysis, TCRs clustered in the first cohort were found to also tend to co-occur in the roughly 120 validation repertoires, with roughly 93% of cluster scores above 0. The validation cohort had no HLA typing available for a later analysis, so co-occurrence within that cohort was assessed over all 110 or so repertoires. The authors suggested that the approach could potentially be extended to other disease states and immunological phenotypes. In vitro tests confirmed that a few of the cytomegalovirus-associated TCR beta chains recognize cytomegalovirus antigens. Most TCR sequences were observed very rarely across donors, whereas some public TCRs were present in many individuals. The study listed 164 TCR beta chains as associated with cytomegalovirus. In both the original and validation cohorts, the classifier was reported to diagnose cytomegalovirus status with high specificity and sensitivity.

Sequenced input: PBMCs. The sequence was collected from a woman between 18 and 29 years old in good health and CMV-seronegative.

The base sequence is TGTGCCAGTAGCACGGGACTAGCGGGAGCGGGCTCCTACAATGAGCAGTTCTTC. The resulting protein is CASSTGLAGAGSYNEQFF. The V and J genes are TRBV19 and TRBJ2-1; 14 bases in the middle match TRBD2. Compared with germline, V lacks 6 bases and J lacks 0 bases; bases without a gene match: 7. CDR1 and CDR2, looked up from the germline V gene (reference sequence), are LNHDA and SQIVND. The CDR3, from cysteine to phenylalanine, totals 18 residues. Solely the CDR3 DNA is kept, with 54 bases framed from the first base.